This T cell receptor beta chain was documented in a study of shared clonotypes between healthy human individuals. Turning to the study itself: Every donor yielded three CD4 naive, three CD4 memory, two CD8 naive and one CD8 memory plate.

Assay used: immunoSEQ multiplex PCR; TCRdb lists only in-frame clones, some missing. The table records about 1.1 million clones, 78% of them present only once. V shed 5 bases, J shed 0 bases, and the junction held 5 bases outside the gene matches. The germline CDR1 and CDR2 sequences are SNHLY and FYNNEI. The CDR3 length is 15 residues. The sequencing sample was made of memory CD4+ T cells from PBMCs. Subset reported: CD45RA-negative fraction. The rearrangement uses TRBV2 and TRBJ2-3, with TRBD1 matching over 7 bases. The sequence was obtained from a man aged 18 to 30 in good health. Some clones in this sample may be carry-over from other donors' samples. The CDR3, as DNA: TGTGCCAGCAGTCAGACAGGGTCTAGCACAGATACGCAGTATTTT. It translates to CASSQTGSSTDTQYF. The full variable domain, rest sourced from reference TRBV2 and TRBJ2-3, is EPEVTQTPSHQVTQMGQEVILRCVPISNHLYFYWYRQILGQKVEFLVSFYNNEISEKSEIFDDQFSVERPDGSNFTLKIRSTKLEDSAMYFCASSQTGSSTDTQYFGPGTRLTVL.